These 32 T cell receptor beta chains came from one sample sequenced in a study of T cells in Graves' hyperthyroidism and ophthalmopathy. There were TCR beta CDR3 regions amplified from RNA transcripts. TCR CDR3 underwent first-round RT-PCR with the HTBI primer set. TCRdb used MiXCR to reprocess the multiplex PCR reads, holding one entry per CDR3 protein. The sample includes around 620,000 distinct CDR3 sequences, 12% to 15% of them seen just once. Sample: blood. The receptor set was obtained from a woman aged 18-35 years with Graves' ophthalmopathy.

This clonotype appeared a few times. The chain has TRBV29-1 and TRBJ2-3; maybe TRBD2 (6 bases). Trimming pared 3 bases from V and 2 bases from J, leaving 9 bases between. Germline-derived CDR1 and CDR2 are SQVTM and ANQGSEA. The CDR3 contains 13 residues. In nucleotides, the CDR3 is TGCAGCGTTGAGCGGGGCCACACAGATACGCAGTATTTT. It is translated as CSVERGHTDTQYF.

This clonotype was counted many times. V is TRBV2 and J is TRBJ2-7, with 11 bases lining up with TRBD2. This CDR3 comprises 15 residues. Germline V CDR1 and CDR2: SNHLY, FYNNEI. V gave up 6 bases and J gave up 0 bases; unmatched junction bases: 4. Here the CDR3 reads CASRVAGGSSYEQYF. Here the CDR3 DNA reads TGTGCCAGCAGGGTAGCGGGAGGGAGCTCCTACGAGCAGTACTTC.

This clonotype was seen more than once but under ten times. This CDR3 is CASSVLASDTQYF. The CDR3 DNA reads as TGTGCCAGCAGCGTGCTAGCGTCCGATACGCAGTATTTT. The chain employs TRBV5-6 and TRBJ2-3; D may be TRBD2 (6 bases). This CDR3 has 13 residues. The germline CDR1 and CDR2 sequences are SGHDT and YYEEEE. Trimming cost V 4 bases and J 6 bases, with 12 bases left between them.

At least ten counts were recorded for this clonotype. V usage is TRBV12-3 or TRBV12-4 and J usage is TRBJ1-2, with D possibly TRBD1 on 6 matching bases. V lost 6 bases and J 2 bases, leaving 22 bases between the germline ends. The CDR3 spans 17 residues. The CDR3 is CASRRTESRRRNYGYTF. The CDR3 DNA follows: TGTGCCAGCAGGCGGACAGAAAGCCGAAGAAGAAACTATGGCTACACCTTC.

This sequence joins TRBV12-3 or TRBV12-4 and TRBJ2-2; D not certain. The CDR3 length is 12 residues. The V end lost 7 bases, the J end lost 13 bases, and 16 bases lay between the germline ends. The CDR3 DNA sequence: TGTGCCAGCACTCTGGGCCCGTACGGGCTGTTTTTT. It codes for CASTLGPYGLFF.

This clonotype was seen a handful of times. The rearrangement joins TRBV18 to TRBJ1-1; D not resolved. CDR1 is KGHSH and CDR2 is LQKENI in the germline V gene. The ends were cut back, 3 bases at V and 1 base at J, with 15 bases in the middle. The CDR3 runs 16 residues. CDR3 bases: TGTGCCAGCTCACCGTACCCGTCGGAAGCGAACACTGAAGCTTTCTTT. Translation gives CASSPYPSEANTEAFF.

The chain has TRBV18 and TRBJ2-5; D unresolved. The germline V gene has CDR1 KGHSH and CDR2 LQKENI. This CDR3 region has 16 residues. Trimming removed 3 bases from V and 4 bases from J, with 18 bases in between. The CDR3 here is CASSPQLALSPETQYF. CDR3 nucleotide sequence: TGTGCCAGCTCACCGCAACTGGCCTTATCTCCAGAGACCCAGTACTTC.

The table lists this clonotype with many counts. This rearrangement joins TRBV29-1 to TRBJ2-7, with D perhaps matching TRBD1 or TRBD2 (6 bases each). Germline V gives CDR1 SQVTM, CDR2 ANQGSEA. CDR3 length equals 15 residues. The V end lost 0 bases, the J end lost 2 bases, and 14 bases lay between the germline ends. The CDR3 bases are TGCAGCGTTGAAGATCCAACGGGGGCGGCCTACGAGCAGTACTTC. The encoded protein is CSVEDPTGAAYEQYF.

The chain carries TRBV7-2 and TRBJ1-5; 7 bases align to TRBD1. V was pared by 9 bases and J by 8 bases, with 13 bases of the junction left unmatched. Germline assignment: CDR1 SGHTA and CDR2 FQGNSA. The CDR3 is made up of 14 amino acids. CDR3 sequence reads: CASVFRGGAEPQHF. In DNA, the CDR3 is TGTGCCAGTGTTTTTCGAGGGGGCGCGGAGCCCCAGCATTTT.

Only a few counts were recorded for this clonotype. The chain recombines TRBV6-6 with TRBJ2-3; D not resolved. Germline loops: CDR1 MNHNY, CDR2 SVGAGI (reference sequence). V dropped 2 bases and J dropped 2 bases, with 11 bases sitting between them. The CDR3 totals 15 residues. The CDR3 bases are TGTGCCAGCAGTTACCTCCCCGGCCACACAGATACGCAGTATTTT. Encoded protein: CASSYLPGHTDTQYF.

This clonotype was counted once. The chain recombines TRBV24-1 with TRBJ1-3; D is uncertain. The CDR3 consists of 17 residues. V lost 8 bases and J 4 bases, leaving 23 bases between the germline ends. Germline CDR1 is KGHDR and CDR2 is SFDVKD. CDR3 nucleotide sequence: TGTGCCACCAAGGAACACAGTCTGGCTTGGTCAGGAAACACCATATATTTT. This sequence encodes CATKEHSLAWSGNTIYF.

The sample holds many counts of this clonotype. The chain has TRBV2 and TRBJ2-7, with 7 positions matching TRBD2. Germline V gene data show CDR1 as SNHLY and CDR2 as FYNNEI. The trim removed 6 bases at V and 2 bases at J, leaving 13 bases unmatched. The CDR3 runs 16 residues. The CDR3 nucleotides are TGTGCCAGCAGCCCCACCGGGGCGGGAGTTCCCTACGAGCAGTACTTC. Translated, it gives CASSPTGAGVPYEQYF.

This clonotype appeared many times. V is TRBV27 and J is TRBJ1-2; no clear D. Germline CDR1 is MNHEY and CDR2 is SMNVEV (reference sequence). The CDR3 loop spans 14 amino acids. Trimming took off 5 bases at V and 4 bases at J, with 14 bases between the two ends. CDR3 DNA sequence: TGTGCCAGCAGTCCCACCGGGATTGTCTATGGCTACACCTTC. The encoded protein is CASSPTGIVYGYTF.

The gene calls are TRBV2 and TRBJ2-3; D possibly uses TRBD1 or TRBD2 (6 bases each). CDR1 and CDR2 (germline): SNHLY, FYNNEI. V lost 6 bases to trimming and J lost 1 base, with 11 bases between them. This CDR3 contains 14 residues. The CDR3 reads CASRGASGTDTQYF. The CDR3 DNA reads TGTGCCAGCAGGGGGGCTAGCGGCACAGATACGCAGTATTTT.

This clonotype was found many times. This chain joins TRBV27 and TRBJ2-7, with TRBD1 matching 8 bases. CDR1 is MNHEY and CDR2 is SMNVEV in the germline V gene (reference sequence). The CDR3 consists of 13 residues. J lost 3 bases, V lost 5 bases, and 3 bases had no gene match. As DNA, the CDR3 is TGTGCCAGCAGTCACGGACAGGGCTACGAGCAGTACTTC. The encoded protein is CASSHGQGYEQYF.

Concerning this clonotype itself: An end of the junction does not agree with germline; a read error may underlie this. The chain uses TRBV5-1 and TRBJ2-5; D assignment may be TRBD1 or TRBD2 (9 bases each). CDR1 SGHRS and CDR2 YFSETQ come from the germline V gene. The CDR3 sequence is 18 residues long. The CDR3 nucleotides are TGTGCCAGCAGCTTGGGACAGGGCCTGACTAGCGGAGAAGAGACCCAGTACTTC. It specifies CASSLGQGLTSGEETQYF.

This clonotype was found many times. The chain employs TRBV6-1 and TRBJ2-1; the D is unclear. In germline, CDR1 is MNHNS, CDR2 SASEGT. V lost 5 bases, J lost 4 bases, and 9 bases lay in between. CDR3 size: 13 residues. The CDR3 here is CASSRDRYNEQFF. In DNA, the CDR3 is TGTGCCAGCAGTCGAGATCGGTACAATGAGCAGTTCTTC.

This clonotype was seen a handful of times. The chain combines TRBV29-1 with TRBJ1-4; 7 positions match TRBD1. Trimming cost V 7 bases and J 3 bases; bases outside gene matches: 8. This CDR3 is 14 amino acids long. Germline loops: CDR1 SQVTM, CDR2 ANQGSEA. CDR3 protein: CSAAEQGPNEKLFF. DNA of the CDR3: TGCAGCGCCGCGGAACAGGGGCCTAATGAAAAACTGTTTTTT.

V and J are TRBV12-3 or TRBV12-4 and TRBJ1-3; no firm D call. V was trimmed by 4 bases and J by 1 base, leaving 11 bases between them. The CDR3 spans 15 residues. The CDR3 spells CASSWVGGSGNTIYF. CDR3 nucleotides: TGTGCCAGCAGTTGGGTAGGCGGTTCTGGAAACACCATATATTTT.

This clonotype appeared a few times. V gene TRBV7-9 combines with J gene TRBJ1-2, with D possibly matching TRBD1 (6 bases). Germline V CDR1 and CDR2: SEHNR, FQNEAQ (reference sequence). V lost 4 bases, J lost 6 bases, and 18 bases lay in between. This CDR3 comprises 15 residues. The CDR3 nucleotides read TGTGCCAGCAGCTCCGCCTGGGGGCAGAGGGATGGCTACACCTTC. The encoded protein is CASSSAWGQRDGYTF.

This clonotype was seen many times. This chain's CDR3 is CASSLSDGNEQFF. The CDR3 coding sequence is TGTGCCAGCAGTTTATCGGACGGCAATGAGCAGTTCTTC. V gene TRBV7-7 combines with J gene TRBJ2-1; D not certain. V was shortened by 6 bases and J by 6 bases, with 12 bases between the two germline ends. Looked up from germline, CDR1 is SSHAT and CDR2 is FNYEAQ (reference sequence). CDR3 length: 13 residues.

J is TRBJ2-7 and V is TRBV5-6, with 14 bases matching TRBD2. The CDR3 runs 14 residues. Germline CDR1 and CDR2: SGHDT and YYEEEE. V lost 4 bases, J lost 5 bases, and 2 bases stayed unmatched. CDR3 nucleotides: TGTGCCAGCAGCACGGGACTAGCGGGAGACGAGCAGTACTTC. It codes for CASSTGLAGDEQYF.

This clonotype was counted ten times or more. The chain combines TRBV12-3 or TRBV12-4 with TRBJ1-1; D is perhaps TRBD1 (5 bases). The CDR3 is 15 amino acids. V shed 3 bases and J shed 3 bases, with 14 bases lying between them. The CDR3 DNA sequence: TGTGCCAGCAGTTTGGTAAAGGGGCAGTACACTGAAGCTTTCTTT. Protein sequence: CASSLVKGQYTEAFF.

This clonotype was detected only a few times. The J gene is TRBJ1-6, the V gene TRBV6-2 or TRBV6-3; 8 bases are a match to TRBD1. V lost 4 bases, J lost 9 bases, and 8 bases stayed unmatched. CDR1 is MNHEY and CDR2 is SVGEGT in the germline V gene. CDR3 length: 15 residues. The DNA for the CDR3 is TGTGCCAGCAGTTTTCAGGGGGCTAGTCTTTCACCCCTCCACTTT. Residues: CASSFQGASLSPLHF.

This chain connects TRBV28 to TRBJ1-2; 9 bases match TRBD1. Germline V gene sequence: CDR1 MDHEN, CDR2 SYDVKM. This CDR3 is 16 amino acids long. V lost 7 bases to trimming and J lost 5 bases; unmatched junction nucleotides: 14. The CDR3 spells CASTIYRTGAQYGYTF. The CDR3 DNA sequence: TGTGCCAGCACCATATACCGGACAGGGGCCCAGTATGGCTACACCTTC.

This clonotype was counted at least ten times. The J gene is TRBJ1-2, the V gene TRBV20-1; D is unclear. Germline CDR1 and CDR2: DFQATT and SNEGSKA (reference sequence). With 1 base removed from V and 1 base from J, the gap between germline ends came to 13 bases. This CDR3 is 15 amino acids long. This CDR3 reads CSARVYGQLNYGYTF. DNA of the CDR3: TGCAGTGCTAGAGTGTACGGCCAACTTAACTATGGCTACACCTTC.

In this sample, this clonotype turned up many times. CDR3 coding DNA: TGTGCCAGCACCCCCAGTATCGGGAGCGGAGAGACCCAGTACTTC. Its protein product is CASTPSIGSGETQYF. The chain employs TRBV12-3 or TRBV12-4 and TRBJ2-5; a weak D match, TRBD2 (6 bases). There are 15 residues in the CDR3. The V end lost 7 bases, the J end lost 4 bases, and 19 bases lay between the germline ends.

V and J are TRBV6-1 and TRBJ2-7; no clear D. The V and J ends lost 0 bases and 3 bases respectively, with 15 bases between them. The CDR3 contains 16 residues. Germline lookup yields CDR1 MNHNS and CDR2 SASEGT. CDR3 residues: CASSEAGISPDYEQYF. CDR3 DNA sequence: TGTGCCAGCAGTGAAGCGGGGATTTCCCCAGACTACGAGCAGTACTTC.

The table lists this clonotype with many counts. The gene calls are TRBV27 and TRBJ2-7; D is unclear. Germline V gene sequence: CDR1 MNHEY, CDR2 SMNVEV (reference sequence). CDR3 size: 15 residues. V gave up 3 bases and J gave up 2 bases, with 14 bases separating them. The CDR3 sequence is CASSLTVTNTYEQYF. The CDR3 DNA sequence: TGTGCCAGCAGTTTGACCGTGACAAATACCTACGAGCAGTACTTC.

There are many counts of this clonotype. The chain couples TRBV20-1 to TRBJ2-7, with TRBD1 matching 10 bases. CDR3 length equals 15 residues. Germline lookup yields CDR1 DFQATT and CDR2 SNEGSKA (reference sequence). The J segment lost 3 bases and the V segment lost 4 bases, leaving 9 bases of the junction unmatched. In nucleotides, the CDR3 is TGCAGTGCTACTCCCGGGACAGGGGCGCACTACGAGCAGTACTTC. Translating gives CSATPGTGAHYEQYF.

CDR3 coding DNA: TGCGCCAGCAGCCAAGGTGGACAGGGAGGAGTATATAGCAATCAGCCCCAGCATTTT. Translation gives CASSQGGQGGVYSNQPQHF. The chain recombines TRBV4-1 with TRBJ1-5, with 8 bases identical to TRBD1. From germline, CDR1 is MGHRA and CDR2 YSYEKL. J was trimmed by 0 bases and V by 1 base; bases with no gene match: 11. The CDR3 consists of 19 residues.

V gene TRBV5-6 combines with J gene TRBJ2-7; D possibly corresponds to TRBD1 (5 bases). CDR3 length: 14 amino acids. Per the germline V gene, CDR1 is SGHDT and CDR2 is YYEEEE. V was pared by 4 bases and J by 4 bases, with 15 bases between. CDR3 in amino acids: CASSVIGEAYEQYF. DNA for the CDR3: TGTGCCAGCAGCGTCATAGGGGAAGCGTACGAGCAGTACTTC.